These T cell receptor beta chains were read from a single sample in a study of T-cell reconstitution after alpha-beta-depleted transplantation in children. TCRdb re-called the PCR reads with MiXCR, one entry per CDR3 protein. This sample has approximately 170,000 distinct CDR3 sequences, with over 8.5% found just once. Sequencing used PBMCs, obtained before TCRalphabeta/CD19-depleted stem cell transplant. All receptors derive from a boy aged 2 to 10 with acute myeloid leukemia, due to receive a stem cell transplant. Both conserved end residues are part of each CDR3. D genes are given only for firm matches. Size values are once, few and many counts, or a class for expanded clones, and some rows have none.

TRBV6-1	TRBD1	TRBJ2-7	many	CASSEGGTASYEQYF	TGTGCCAGCAGTGAAGGGGGGACAGCCTCCTACGAGCAGTACTTC
TRBV6-2/TRBV6-3	TRBD1	TRBJ1-1	many	CASSYGRGRGTEAFF	TGTGCCAGCAGTTACGGTAGGGGGCGAGGAACTGAAGCTTTCTTT
TRBV5-1	.	TRBJ1-2	many	CASSADSGPYGYTF	TGCGCCAGCAGCGCCGATTCGGGGCCTTATGGCTACACCTTC
TRBV5-4	TRBD2	TRBJ2-3	many	CASSLKLAVETQYF	TGTGCCAGCAGCTTGAAACTAGCGGTCGAGACGCAGTATTTT
TRBV28	.	TRBJ1-4	many	CATKTETGDEKLFF	TGTGCCACCAAAACAGAGACCGGGGATGAAAAACTGTTTTTT
TRBV11-2	TRBD1	TRBJ1-4	many	CASSPWDSFQLFF	TGTGCCAGCAGCCCTTGGGACAGCTTCCAACTGTTTTTT
TRBV11-2	.	TRBJ1-2	many	CASTTGAANYGYTF	TGTGCCAGCACCACCGGGGCAGCTAACTATGGCTACACCTTC
TRBV10-3	.	TRBJ2-1	many	CAISESLQAQFF	TGTGCCATCAGTGAAAGTTTACAGGCCCAGTTCTTC
TRBV4-1	.	TRBJ1-2	many	CASSQPRTARDFSYGYTF	TGCGCCAGCAGCCAACCCAGGACAGCCAGAGATTTCAGCTATGGCTACACCTTC
TRBV7-9	.	TRBJ1-2	many	CASSSQGGLFNYGYTF	TGTGCCAGCAGCTCCCAAGGGGGACTCTTCAACTATGGCTACACCTTC
TRBV12-3/TRBV12-4	.	TRBJ1-1	many	CASSFSAEAFF	TGTGCCAGCAGCTTTAGCGCTGAAGCTTTCTTT
TRBV12-3/TRBV12-4	TRBD2	TRBJ2-1	.	CASSFPPSGVYNEQFF	TGTGCCAGCAGTTTCCCGCCTAGCGGGGTGTACAATGAGCAGTTCTTC
TRBV9	.	TRBJ2-1	medium-sized	CASSPRDWAYNEQFF	TGTGCCAGCAGCCCAAGGGACTGGGCCTACAATGAGCAGTTCTTC
TRBV3-1	TRBD1	TRBJ1-2	many	CASSRQGENGYTF	TGTGCCAGCAGCCGACAGGGCGAAAATGGCTACACCTTC
TRBV7-9	.	TRBJ2-7	many	CASSPSGATQGYSYEQYF	TGTGCCAGCAGCCCGTCTGGGGCCACACAGGGCTACTCCTACGAGCAGTACTTC
TRBV3-1	.	TRBJ2-1	many	CASTQGGYNEQFF	TGTGCCAGCACCCAAGGGGGATACAATGAGCAGTTCTTC
TRBV20-1	.	TRBJ2-1	.	CSARNPGWNEQFF	TGCAGTGCTAGAAACCCAGGGTGGAATGAGCAGTTCTTC
TRBV5-6	.	TRBJ2-2	many	CASSSLEGGRTGELFF	TGTGCCAGCAGCTCCCTAGAGGGGGGACGGACCGGGGAGCTGTTTTTT
TRBV5-1	.	TRBJ2-1	many	CASSSRGQGPFSSYNEQFF	TGCGCCAGCAGCTCACGAGGGCAGGGGCCTTTTAGCTCCTACAATGAGCAGTTCTTC
TRBV7-8	.	TRBJ1-1	.	CASSWGRTNTEAFF	TGTGCCAGCAGCTGGGGACGCACGAACACTGAAGCTTTCTTT
TRBV20-1	.	TRBJ2-1	many	CSASGQNNEQFF	TGCAGTGCTAGTGGACAGAACAATGAGCAGTTCTTC
TRBV29-1	.	TRBJ2-3	many	CSVEEASTDTQYF	TGCAGCGTTGAAGAGGCCAGCACAGATACGCAGTATTTT
TRBV20-1	.	TRBJ1-5	many	CSATRQAVGNQPQHF	TGCAGTGCTACTAGACAGGCGGTGGGCAATCAGCCCCAGCATTTT
TRBV7-8	.	TRBJ2-7	many	CASSFLSSYEQYF	TGTGCCAGCAGCTTTCTTAGCTCCTACGAGCAGTACTTC
TRBV20-1	.	TRBJ2-5	many	CSARAQDSQETQYF	TGCAGTGCTAGAGCCCAGGATTCCCAAGAGACCCAGTACTTC
TRBV7-8	.	TRBJ1-1	many	CASSPEGLLNTEAFF	TGTGCCAGCAGCCCCGAGGGACTTTTAAACACTGAAGCTTTCTTT
TRBV12-3/TRBV12-4	TRBD2	TRBJ2-1	many	CASSSGTSGSGEQFF	TGTGCCAGCAGTTCCGGGACTAGCGGGAGTGGCGAGCAGTTCTTC
TRBV5-4	TRBD1	TRBJ1-2	.	CASSVGQGPNYGYTF	TGTGCCAGCAGCGTCGGACAGGGGCCAAACTATGGCTACACCTTC
TRBV30	.	TRBJ2-1	few	CAWSVGLYPEQFF	TGTGCCTGGAGTGTTGGCCTTTATCCCGAGCAGTTCTTC
TRBV20-1	.	TRBJ1-2	many	CSALQGYTF	TGCAGTGCTCTTCAAGGCTACACCTTC
TRBV6-1	.	TRBJ1-4	many	CASSDGGGNEKLFF	TGTGCCAGCAGTGATGGAGGGGGGAATGAAAAACTGTTTTTT
TRBV5-1	.	TRBJ1-2	many	CASSAGGNYGYTF	TGCGCCAGCAGCGCCGGGGGCAACTATGGCTACACCTTC
TRBV20-1	.	TRBJ2-4	many	CSARDKDSIQYF	TGCAGTGCTAGAGATAAAGATAGCATTCAGTACTTC
TRBV29-1	.	TRBJ2-6	many	CSVLSSSGANVLTF	TGCAGCGTTCTTTCCAGCTCTGGGGCCAACGTCCTGACTTTC
TRBV5-1	TRBD2	TRBJ2-4	many	CASSPSFSGRGNIQYF	TGCGCCAGCAGCCCCTCTTTTAGCGGGAGAGGCAACATTCAGTACTTC
TRBV7-3	TRBD2	TRBJ2-1	many	CASSLAGGHSYNEQFF	TGTGCCAGCAGCTTAGCGGGGGGTCACTCCTACAATGAGCAGTTCTTC
TRBV10-3	TRBD2	TRBJ2-3	many	CAISEGLAGYTDTQYF	TGTGCCATCAGTGAGGGTCTAGCGGGTTACACAGATACGCAGTATTTT
TRBV5-4	TRBD1	TRBJ2-7	many	CASSRLGIPGQGQYF	TGTGCCAGCAGCCGCCTGGGGATTCCGGGACAGGGACAGTACTTC
TRBV28	TRBD1	TRBJ1-1	many	CASSVDRENTEAFF	TGTGCCAGCAGTGTCGACAGGGAGAACACTGAAGCTTTCTTT
TRBV7-8	.	TRBJ1-3	many	CASSLPISGNTIYF	TGTGCCAGCAGCTTGCCAATCTCTGGAAACACCATATATTTT
TRBV5-5	TRBD1	TRBJ1-2	many	CASSRGTGAVLDGYTF	TGTGCCAGCAGCCGGGGGACAGGGGCGGTCTTGGATGGCTACACCTTC
TRBV9	.	TRBJ2-3	many	CASSLGDGSTQYF	TGTGCCAGCAGCCTGGGGGACGGATCGACGCAGTATTTT
TRBV11-3	TRBD1	TRBJ2-1	many	CASSGRQGRNEQFF	TGTGCCAGCAGCGGCCGACAGGGGAGGAATGAGCAGTTCTTC
TRBV12-3/TRBV12-4	.	TRBJ2-5	many	CASSLGGVRQETQYF	TGTGCCAGCAGTTTAGGGGGAGTCCGCCAAGAGACCCAGTACTTC
TRBV12-3/TRBV12-4	.	TRBJ2-1	many	CASSLIQNEQFF	TGTGCCAGCAGTTTGATTCAGAATGAGCAGTTCTTC
TRBV4-1	.	TRBJ2-1	many	CASSQDRSSGYEQFF	TGCGCCAGCAGCCAAGATCGGTCCAGCGGGTATGAGCAGTTCTTC